Listed here are 9 T cell receptor beta chains from one sample, sequenced in a study of blood T cell repertoires in COVID-19. Using immunoSEQ multiplex PCR, the repertoire was profiled, and TCRdb retains in-frame clones only, with some absent. The sample contains about 310,000 clones, about nine tenths of which appear only once. Specimen: PBMCs or T cells enriched from blood (not recorded which). The receptors derive from a woman between 35 and 50 years old who had recovered from COVID-19.

The chain employs TRBV18 and TRBJ1-5; D is ambiguous. V was pared by 2 bases and J by 3 bases, with 11 bases between. The CDR3 is 15 amino acids. Germline V gene sequence: CDR1 KGHSH, CDR2 LQKENI. Written as DNA, the CDR3 is TGTGCCAGCTCACCATGGCGGGGTCCCAATCAGCCCCAGCATTTT. Amino acids: CASSPWRGPNQPQHF. Full variable domain (rest looked up from reference TRBV18 and TRBJ1-5): NAGVMQNPRHLVRRRGQEARLRCSPMKGHSHVYWYRQLPEEGLKFMVYLQKENIIDESGMPKERFSAEFPKEGPSILRIQQVVRGDSAAYFCASSPWRGPNQPQHFGDGTRLSIL.

This clone has just one count. The chain has TRBV11-3 and TRBJ2-3; TRBD2 matches 7 bases. The V gene's germline CDR1 is SGHNT and CDR2 YENEEA. This CDR3 comprises 16 residues. J was trimmed by 2 bases and V by 5 bases; bases with no gene match: 10. The CDR3 nucleotides read TGTGCCAGCAGCCACTCTAGCGGAGGAGACACAGATACGCAGTATTTT. This codes for CASSHSSGGDTDTQYF.

In its sample, this clone was seen once. The chain joins TRBV29-1 to TRBJ2-7, with TRBD1 matching 8 bases. The V and J ends lost 6 bases and 7 bases, in that order; junction bases with no gene match: 14. The CDR3 loop spans 14 amino acids. Germline values: CDR1 SQVTM, CDR2 ANQGSEA. CDR3 coding DNA: TGCAGCGTAGATGTGACAGGGGCCCAAGAGGAGCAGTACTTC. Translated: CSVDVTGAQEEQYF.

This chain uses TRBV3-1 (or the pseudogene TRBV3-2) with TRBJ1-3, with 9 bases identical to TRBD1. Germline values: CDR1 LGHDT, CDR2 YNNKEL (reference sequence). The length of the CDR3 is 15 residues. The trim removed 4 bases at V and 1 base at J, leaving 2 bases unmatched. The CDR3 spells CASSLGTGSGNTIYF. The CDR3, as DNA: TGTGCCAGCAGCCTAGGGACAGGGTCTGGAAACACCATATATTTT.

This CDR3 reads CASSFQGGIYEQYF. CDR3 nucleotides: TGCGCCAGCAGCTTCCAGGGGGGAATCTACGAGCAGTACTTC. The genes are TRBV5-1 and TRBJ2-7; D possibly corresponds to TRBD1 (7 bases). Between the trimmed V and J ends, which lost 2 bases and 3 bases, there was a span of 12 bases. Germline values: CDR1 SGHRS, CDR2 YFSETQ. The CDR3 length is 14 residues.

This chain links TRBV7-9 with TRBJ1-1; maybe TRBD1 (5 bases). This CDR3 is built from 14 residues. Germline V CDR1 and CDR2: SEHNR, FQNEAQ (reference sequence). The V and J ends lost 1 base and 4 bases respectively, with 10 bases between them. The CDR3 loop is CASSLGSGFTEAFF. Here the CDR3 DNA reads TGTGCCAGCAGCTTAGGGTCAGGGTTCACTGAAGCTTTCTTT.

The chain couples TRBV5-1 to TRBJ1-3, with 8 positions matching TRBD1. CDR3 length equals 15 residues. V was pared by 2 bases and J by 3 bases, with 4 bases of the junction left unmatched. Germline loops: CDR1 SGHRS, CDR2 YFSETQ. The CDR3 is CASSFMTGDGNTIYF. The CDR3 nucleotides read TGCGCCAGCAGCTTTATGACAGGGGATGGAAACACCATATATTTT. Full variable domain (remainder filled in from reference TRBV5-1 and TRBJ1-3): KAGVTQTPRYLIKTRGQQVTLSCSPISGHRSVSWYQQTPGQGLQFLFEYFSETQRNKGNFPGRFSGRQFSNSRSEMNVSTLELGDSALYLCASSFMTGDGNTIYFGEGSWLTVV.

There are a few counts of this clone. The chain couples TRBV7-3 to TRBJ1-1, with D uncertain. The CDR3 is 14 residues long. The V gene's germline CDR1 is SGHTA and CDR2 FQGTGA. V dropped 1 base and J dropped 3 bases, with 9 bases sitting between them. The chain's CDR3 is CASSLRYGDTEAFF. CDR3 nucleotide sequence: TGTGCCAGCAGCTTAAGATACGGAGACACTGAAGCTTTCTTT.

Only one count was recorded for this clone. The chain joins TRBV5-1 to TRBJ1-1, with D possibly matching TRBD1 (6 bases). Germline V gives CDR1 SGHRS, CDR2 YFSETQ. CDR3 length: 13 residues. V was shortened by 0 bases and J by 7 bases, with 10 bases between the two germline ends. CDR3 DNA sequence: TGCGCCAGCAGCTTGGACAGGGCGTTTGAAGCTTTCTTT. Protein sequence: CASSLDRAFEAFF.